The T cell receptor beta chain under discussion was sequenced for a study of CD8 T cells in ankylosing spondylitis. MiXCR was run by TCRdb on the 5' RACE reads, yielding one entry per CDR3 protein. The sample yields 200,000 or so distinct CDR3 sequences, about an eighth seen once. Germline values: CDR1 MDHEN, CDR2 SYDVKM. Trimming took 9 bases from V and 2 from J, leaving 10 bases between them. The CDR3 is 12 amino acids. Ten or more counts support this clonotype. The chain uses TRBV28 and TRBJ1-2; D possibly corresponds to TRBD1 (6 bases). The clonotype comes from a female donor with ankylosing spondylitis or in good health (not recorded which). The sample comprised blood, either unsorted or a sorted T cell fraction (not recorded which). CDR3 bases: TGTGCCAGTCTCACAGGGAACTATGGCTACACCTTC. It specifies CASLTGNYGYTF.